A single sample gave rise to the 9 T cell receptor beta chains below, sequenced in a study of T cell responses to AZD1222 COVID-19 vaccine. Clones were sequenced by immunoSEQ multiplex PCR, and TCRdb holds only the in-frame ones, with some missing. The sample carries about 24,000 clones, more than 85% recorded once. This material consisted of peripheral blood, taken 28 days after the second AZD1222 dose. The receptors stem from an adult who received the AZD1222 COVID-19 vaccine.

This chain links TRBV5-6 with TRBJ1-4; 9 nucleotides line up with TRBD1. Germline assignment: CDR1 SGHDT and CDR2 YYEEEE. Trimming removed 2 bases from V and 5 bases from J; junction bases left unmatched: 1. The CDR3 runs 14 residues. The DNA of the CDR3 is TGTGCCAGCAGCTTTGGGACAGGGAATGAAAAACTGTTTTTT. Translated: CASSFGTGNEKLFF. Based on the CDR3 plus reference TRBV5-6 and TRBJ1-4, the full variable domain is DAGVTQSPTHLIKTRGQQVTLRCSPKSGHDTVSWYQQALGQGPQFIFQYYEEEERQRGNFPDRFSGHQFPNYSSELNVNALLLGDSALYLCASSFGTGNEKLFFGSGTQLSVL.

The count of this clone is one. The rearrangement joins TRBV14 to TRBJ2-2; 11 bases fit TRBD2. V lost 4 bases, J lost 9 bases, and 7 bases stayed unmatched. The CDR3 is made up of 15 amino acids. CDR1 is SGHDN and CDR2 is FVKESK in the germline V gene. The CDR3, as DNA: TGTGCCAGCAGCCCAGGGACTAGCGGCGTCCGGGAGCTGTTTTTT. Its translation is CASSPGTSGVRELFF.

This clone appeared a single time. This sequence joins TRBV6-1 and TRBJ1-1; the D is unclear. Germline V gives CDR1 MNHNS, CDR2 SASEGT. The germline V and J ends were trimmed by 0 bases and 11 bases, with 13 bases remaining between them. This CDR3 is 13 amino acids long. CDR3 sequence: CASSEAAEGRAFF. CDR3 nucleotides: TGTGCCAGCAGTGAAGCGGCCGAAGGGCGCGCTTTCTTT.

The J gene is TRBJ1-1, the V gene TRBV5-1, with TRBD1 matching 7 bases. Unmatched junction bases numbered 9, after V lost 4 bases and J lost 6 bases. There are 14 residues in the CDR3. Germline V gene data show CDR1 as SGHRS and CDR2 as YFSETQ. CDR3 sequence (DNA): TGCGCCAGCAGCCCGCGACAGGGCCTCGCTGAAGCTTTCTTT. Its protein product is CASSPRQGLAEAFF.

The CDR3 nucleotides read TGTGCCAGTCGGCCTAGCGGGGACTCTGGGGCCAACGTCCTGACTTTC. This sequence encodes CASRPSGDSGANVLTF. This sequence joins TRBV19 and TRBJ2-6; 9 positions agree with TRBD2. The V and J ends lost 8 bases and 0 bases, in that order; junction bases with no gene match: 5. Germline CDR1 is LNHDA and CDR2 is SQIVND (reference sequence). The CDR3 runs to 16 residues.

The chain links TRBV30 to TRBJ1-2; tentative D call: TRBD1 (5 bases). CDR1 GTSNPN and CDR2 SVGIG come from the germline V gene (reference sequence). The ends were cut back, 0 bases at V and 8 bases at J, with 16 bases in the middle. The CDR3 totals 14 residues. This CDR3 is CAWSVFGHGGGYTF. The DNA of the CDR3 is TGTGCCTGGAGTGTATTCGGACACGGCGGCGGCTACACCTTC.

The chain joins TRBV10-3 to TRBJ1-2; 7 bases align to TRBD1. Germline loops: CDR1 ENHRY, CDR2 SYGVKD. The CDR3 is 16 residues long. J gave up 4 bases and V 2 bases, and 10 bases lay outside the gene matches. CDR3 sequence reads: CAISEGSGTDLYGYTF. In nucleotides, the CDR3 is TGTGCCATCAGTGAGGGATCAGGGACAGACCTCTATGGCTACACCTTC.

The V and J genes are TRBV28 and TRBJ2-7; a weak D match, TRBD2 (6 bases). The CDR3 is made up of 15 amino acids. With 7 bases removed from V and 2 bases from J, the gap between germline ends came to 18 bases. Per germline, CDR1 MDHEN and CDR2 SYDVKM. The CDR3 sequence is CASITNSGVAYEQYF. DNA of the CDR3: TGTGCCAGCATCACAAACTCGGGGGTCGCCTACGAGCAGTACTTC.

The chain links TRBV6-5 to TRBJ2-7; 7 bases fit TRBD1. In germline, CDR1 is MNHEY, CDR2 SVGAGI. This CDR3 contains 15 residues. The V segment lost 4 bases and the J segment 0 bases; nucleotides outside the gene matches: 6. The CDR3 spells CASSSSGTVSYEQYF. The CDR3 DNA follows: TGTGCCAGCAGTTCCTCCGGGACAGTCTCCTACGAGCAGTACTTC.